This T cell receptor beta chain stems from a study of tumor and adjacent non-tumor tissue in lung cancer. Turning to the study itself: Patients comprised roughly 12 adenocarcinoma, a couple of squamous cell carcinoma and 1 small cell lung cancer. The patients, approximately 9 men and about five women, were about 30 to 85 with stage I to III disease. Samples averaged about 4.17 million productive TCRbeta reads each.

Turning to this clonotype: At one end, the junction sequence differs from germline, possibly due to a read error.

TCRbeta libraries were built with three rounds of nested PCR, modified from ARM-PCR. Using its own MiXCR run on the multiplex PCR reads, TCRdb lists one record per CDR3 protein. The repertoire holds more than 85,000 distinct CDR3 sequences, with approximately 80% as singletons. No cell sorting was done before RNA was extracted from the tissue. Between August and November 2014, newly diagnosed, chemotherapy-naive lung cancer patients underwent thoracic surgery in China. The germline V gene encodes CDR1 ENHRY and CDR2 SYGVKD. This CDR3 is 19 amino acids long. The receptor was isolated from a man between 65 and 85 years old with non-small cell lung cancer. The sequencing sample was made of lung tumor tissue. The V gene is TRBV10-3, the J gene TRBJ2-5, with 8 bases aligning to TRBD2. The CDR3 nucleotides are TGTGCCATCAGTGCTCGTCCTTCGACTAGCGTAATTGCGGTGGTGACCCAGCACTTC. Protein product: CAISARPSTSVIAVVTQHF.